This T cell receptor beta chain was captured by sequencing in a study of blood T cells in healthy people across ages. Study-wide results and caveats: The study found more naive CD4+ cells and higher diversity in long-lived than aged donors. It was held that diversity estimates obtained from one million T cells represented underestimates.

This CDR3 has 15 residues. The junction had 4 bases not matched to a gene; V was cut back by 1 base and J by 6 bases. Germline V gene data show CDR1 as GTSNPN and CDR2 as SVGIG (reference sequence). This clonotype has just one count. Its antigen is undetermined. Then a second PCR, running about 7 to 11 cycles, was carried out with a sample-barcoded 5' primer and a J-beta primer mix. TCRdb ran MiXCR on the 5' RACE reads and lists one entry per CDR3 protein. This sample has roughly 1,100,000 distinct CDR3 sequences; 20% to 25% occur once, and the top ten carry approximately 0.71%. Each donor was a healthy Caucasian individual from Russia, aged roughly 6 to 95. This sample also appeared in a second study, on T cells of mothers and their children. That work adds: Reads obtained per mother exceeded 8.5 million TCR beta CDR3 reads, with roughly 3 million obtained per child.

The chain combines TRBV30 with TRBJ2-1, with TRBD2 matching 12 bases. Sequenced input: blood. This TCR derives from a girl aged 2-15 years in good health. The CDR3 here is CAWSDLAGGPNEQFF. Written as DNA, the CDR3 is TGTGCCTGGAGTGATCTAGCGGGAGGGCCCAATGAGCAGTTCTTC.